A selection of T cell receptor beta chains follows, all from one sample in a study of cytotoxic CD8 clonotypes in ibrutinib-treated CLL. Sequencing was performed with immunoSEQ multiplex PCR; in TCRdb, only in-frame clones are kept and a portion is missing. The sample shows over 100,000 clones, approximately 56% of them seen only once. The sample here was PBMCs, taken after 24 months of ibrutinib treatment. The receptors originated from a human donor with chronic lymphocytic leukemia. CDR3s leave out the opening cysteine and the closing phenylalanine or tryptophan.

TRBV6-8	TRBJ1-2	ASSYSKYFPWQDGGYT
TRBV5-6	TRBJ2-5	ASNRLQETQY
TRBV30	TRBJ1-2	AWRSPTWDREVGRGYT
TRBV5-1	TRBJ1-1	ASSLRSGGETEAF
TRBV6-5	TRBJ2-7	ASSYSLQGGNEQY
TRBV5-1	TRBJ2-7	ASSLARAGATYEQY
TRBV5-1	TRBJ1-3	ASSQDGAGNTIY
TRBV2	TRBJ2-1	ASAELLNEQF
TRBV5-8	TRBJ1-3	ASSWESGNTIY
TRBV4-3	TRBJ2-3	ASSQGGGKSTDTQY
TRBV25-1	TRBJ2-7	ASSEQGAYEQY
TRBV5-1	TRBJ1-1	ASSVSPGQGANTEAF
TRBV5-1	TRBJ1-5	ASSAIHRGWFQPQH
TRBV10-1	TRBJ2-1	ANFRVFRGPFNLEVNEQF
TRBV6-5	TRBJ2-7	ASSYGVQQYEQY
TRBV28	TRBJ1-6	ASTDRWNTYNSPLH
TRBV11-3	TRBJ2-7	ASSREGAEQY
TRBV12-5	TRBJ2-5	ASGPSQGGGRETQY
TRBV7-8	TRBJ2-7	ASSLDRAVNEQY
TRBV6-1	TRBJ1-2	ASRDHKGTGDGYT
TRBV6-6	TRBJ2-3	ASSATSGPRY
TRBV6-6	TRBJ1-1	ASISGPDSKEAF
TRBV6-6	TRBJ2-1	ATRAGNEQF
TRBV30	TRBJ2-5	AWSVSTSGGTQY
TRBV6-1	TRBJ1-2	ASKKRQINYGYT
TRBV13	TRBJ2-7	ASSRQGISSYEQY